A selection of T cell receptor beta chains follows, all from one sample in a study of blood T cell repertoires in COVID-19. Sequencing used immunoSEQ multiplex PCR; TCRdb keeps in-frame clones, though not all of them. The sample lists about 250,000 clones; around 88% were seen once. Sequencing was performed on PBMCs or T cells enriched from blood (not recorded which). All receptors come from a man aged 35-49 years who had recovered from COVID-19. CDR3s include the opening cysteine and the closing phenylalanine or tryptophan. The D gene is left open where the match is weak. Clone size is given for some rows only: seen once, a few or many times, or a class if the clone is expanded.

CDR3aa	CDR3nt	abundance	v_gene	j_gene	d_gene
CASSIGQQNTEAFF	TGTGCCAGCAGCATAGGACAGCAGAACACTGAAGCTTTCTTT	.	TRBV7-8	TRBJ1-1	.
CASSLTGTANNEQFF	TGTGCCAGCAGTCTCACCGGGACAGCCAACAATGAGCAGTTCTTC	.	TRBV7-9	TRBJ2-1	TRBD1
CASIDRGQSTNEKLFF	TGTGCCAGTATCGACAGGGGTCAATCAACTAATGAAAAACTGTTTTTT	.	TRBV19	TRBJ1-4	TRBD1
CASSPQTGSQPQHF	TGTGCCAGCTCACCACAGACAGGGTCCCAGCCCCAGCATTTT	.	TRBV18	TRBJ1-5	TRBD1
CASSADRVVTEAFF	TGCGCCAGCAGCGCGGACAGGGTAGTGACTGAAGCTTTCTTT	.	TRBV5-1	TRBJ1-1	TRBD1
CASSPPGAETPKGYTF	TGTGCCAGCTCACCACCGGGGGCGGAGACTCCGAAAGGCTACACCTTC	once	TRBV18	TRBJ1-2	.
CASSSPDSPNEKLFF	TGTGCCAGCAGCTCCCCCGACAGCCCGAATGAAAAACTGTTTTTT	.	TRBV7-2	TRBJ1-4	.
CASRVQGSNQPQHF	TGTGCCAGCAGGGTACAGGGGAGCAATCAGCCCCAGCATTTT	.	TRBV6-6	TRBJ1-5	TRBD1
CASCTGEEITEAFF	TGTGCCAGCTGCACAGGGGAAGAGATCACTGAAGCTTTCTTT	.	TRBV28	TRBJ1-1	TRBD1
CASSTPGTGTYEQYF	TGTGCCAGCAGTACACCCGGGACAGGGACCTACGAGCAGTACTTC	.	TRBV6-5	TRBJ2-7	TRBD1
CAICSGGAGETQYF	TGTGCCATCTGTAGCGGGGGGGCAGGAGAGACCCAGTACTTC	.	TRBV10-3	TRBJ2-5	TRBD2
CASSLGQAGNTIYF	TGTGCCAGCAGCTTGGGACAGGCTGGAAACACCATATATTTT	.	TRBV5-6	TRBJ1-3	.
CASSETGTEAFF	TGTGCCAGCAGTGAAACGGGGACTGAAGCTTTCTTT	.	TRBV2	TRBJ1-1	.
CSVTQYTEAFF	TGCAGCGTTACACAGTACACTGAAGCTTTCTTT	.	TRBV29-1	TRBJ1-1	.
CASSLDLGGFGYTF	TGCGCCAGCAGCTTGGATCTTGGAGGTTTCGGCTACACCTTC	.	TRBV5-1	TRBJ1-2	.
CASSFVIGGAPGELFF	TGTGCCAGCAGCTTCGTGATAGGGGGAGCCCCCGGGGAGCTGTTTTTT	.	TRBV11-2	TRBJ2-2	.
CASSPGTTGAQETQYF	TGTGCCAGCAGTCCCGGGACAACTGGGGCCCAAGAGACCCAGTACTTC	.	TRBV27	TRBJ2-5	.